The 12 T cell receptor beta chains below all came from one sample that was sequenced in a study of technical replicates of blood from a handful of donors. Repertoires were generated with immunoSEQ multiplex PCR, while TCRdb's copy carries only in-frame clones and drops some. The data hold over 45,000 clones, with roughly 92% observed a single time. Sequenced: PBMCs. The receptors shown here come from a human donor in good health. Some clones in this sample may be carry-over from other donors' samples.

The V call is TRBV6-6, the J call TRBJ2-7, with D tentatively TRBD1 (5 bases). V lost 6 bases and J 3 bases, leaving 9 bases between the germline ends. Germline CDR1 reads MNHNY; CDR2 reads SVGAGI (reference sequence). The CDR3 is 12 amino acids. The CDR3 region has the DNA TGTGCCAGCAGAGACAGTCTCTACGAGCAGTACTTC. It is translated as CASRDSLYEQYF.

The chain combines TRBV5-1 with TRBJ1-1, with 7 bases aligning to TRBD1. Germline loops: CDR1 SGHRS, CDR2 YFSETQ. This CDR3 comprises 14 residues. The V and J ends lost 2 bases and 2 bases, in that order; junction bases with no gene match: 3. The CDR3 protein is CASSFGTANTEAFF. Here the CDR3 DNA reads TGCGCCAGCAGCTTCGGGACAGCTAACACTGAAGCTTTCTTT. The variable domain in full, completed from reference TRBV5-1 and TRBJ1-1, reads KAGVTQTPRYLIKTRGQQVTLSCSPISGHRSVSWYQQTPGQGLQFLFEYFSETQRNKGNFPGRFSGRQFSNSRSEMNVSTLELGDSALYLCASSFGTANTEAFFGQGTRLTVV.

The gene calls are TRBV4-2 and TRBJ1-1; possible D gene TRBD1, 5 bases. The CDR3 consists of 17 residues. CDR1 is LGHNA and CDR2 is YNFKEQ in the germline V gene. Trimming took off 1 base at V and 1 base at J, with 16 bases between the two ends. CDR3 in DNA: TGTGCCAGCAGCCAAGGAACACGGGGGGGAAAGAACACTGAAGCTTTCTTT. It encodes CASSQGTRGGKNTEAFF.

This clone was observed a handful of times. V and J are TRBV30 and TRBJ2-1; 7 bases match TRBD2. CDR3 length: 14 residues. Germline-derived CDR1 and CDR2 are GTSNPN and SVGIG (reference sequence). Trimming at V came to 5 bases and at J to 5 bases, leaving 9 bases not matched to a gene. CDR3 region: CAWGPSGVHNEQFF. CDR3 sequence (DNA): TGTGCCTGGGGCCCTAGCGGAGTTCACAATGAGCAGTTCTTC. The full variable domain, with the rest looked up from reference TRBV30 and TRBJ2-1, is SQTIHQWPATLVQPVGSPLSLECTVEGTSNPNLYWYRQAAGRGLQLLFYSVGIGQISSEVPQNLSASRPQDRQFILSSKKLLLSDSGFYLCAWGPSGVHNEQFFGPGTRLTVL.

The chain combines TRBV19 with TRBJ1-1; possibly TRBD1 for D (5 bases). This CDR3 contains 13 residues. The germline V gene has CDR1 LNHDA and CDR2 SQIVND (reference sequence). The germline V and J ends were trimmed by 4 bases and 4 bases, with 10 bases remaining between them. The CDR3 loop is CASSTGLSTEAFF. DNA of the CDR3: TGTGCCAGTAGTACAGGGCTGAGCACTGAAGCTTTCTTT.

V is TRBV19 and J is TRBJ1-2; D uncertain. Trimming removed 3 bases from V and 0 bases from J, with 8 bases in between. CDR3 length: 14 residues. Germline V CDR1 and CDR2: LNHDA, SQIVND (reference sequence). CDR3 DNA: TGTGCCAGTAGTATGTCAGGCACTAACTATGGCTACACCTTC. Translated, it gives CASSMSGTNYGYTF.

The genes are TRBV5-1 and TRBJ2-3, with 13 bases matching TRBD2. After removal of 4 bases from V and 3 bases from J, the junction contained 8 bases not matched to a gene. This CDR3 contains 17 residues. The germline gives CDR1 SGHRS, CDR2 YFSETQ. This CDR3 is CASSPQPGLAGTDTQYF. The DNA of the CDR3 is TGCGCCAGCAGCCCCCAACCGGGACTAGCGGGAACAGATACGCAGTATTTT.

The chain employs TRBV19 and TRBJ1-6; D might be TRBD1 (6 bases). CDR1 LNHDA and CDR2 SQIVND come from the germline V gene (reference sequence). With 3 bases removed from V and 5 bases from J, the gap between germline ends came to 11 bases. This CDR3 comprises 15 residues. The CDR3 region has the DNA TGTGCCAGTAGTATTCCAGGGGCGCATAATTCACCCCTCCACTTT. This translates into CASSIPGAHNSPLHF.

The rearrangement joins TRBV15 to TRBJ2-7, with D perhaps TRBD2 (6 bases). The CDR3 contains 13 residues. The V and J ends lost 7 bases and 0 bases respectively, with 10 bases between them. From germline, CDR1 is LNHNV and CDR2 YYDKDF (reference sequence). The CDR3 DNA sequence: TGTGCCACCAACGAGGACTACTCCTACGAGCAGTACTTC. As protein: CATNEDYSYEQYF. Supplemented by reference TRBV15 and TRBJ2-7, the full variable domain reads DAMVIQNPRYQVTQFGKPVTLSCSQTLNHNVMYWYQQKSSQAPKLLFHYYDKDFNNEADTPDNFQSRRPNTSFCFLDIRSPGLGDTAMYLCATNEDYSYEQYFGPGTRLTVT.

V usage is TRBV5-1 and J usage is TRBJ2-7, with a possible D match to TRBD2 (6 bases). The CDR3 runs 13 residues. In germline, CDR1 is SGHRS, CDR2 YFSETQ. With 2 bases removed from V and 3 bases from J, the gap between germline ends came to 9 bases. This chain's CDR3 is CASSLWGDYEQYF. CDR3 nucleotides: TGCGCCAGCAGCTTATGGGGGGACTACGAGCAGTACTTC.

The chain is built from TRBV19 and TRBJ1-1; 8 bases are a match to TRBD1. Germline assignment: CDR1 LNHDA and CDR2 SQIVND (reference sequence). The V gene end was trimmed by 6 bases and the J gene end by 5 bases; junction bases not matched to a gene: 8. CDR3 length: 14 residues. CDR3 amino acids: CASRVQGAGTEAFF. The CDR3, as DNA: TGTGCCAGTAGAGTCCAGGGGGCTGGGACTGAAGCTTTCTTT.

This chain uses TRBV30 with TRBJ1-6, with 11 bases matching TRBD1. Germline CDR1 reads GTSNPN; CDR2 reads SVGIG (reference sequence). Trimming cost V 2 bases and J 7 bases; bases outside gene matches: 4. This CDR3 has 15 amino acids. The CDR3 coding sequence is TGTGCCTGGAGTAGGGGGACAGGGGGGAATTCACCCCTCCACTTT. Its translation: CAWSRGTGGNSPLHF.